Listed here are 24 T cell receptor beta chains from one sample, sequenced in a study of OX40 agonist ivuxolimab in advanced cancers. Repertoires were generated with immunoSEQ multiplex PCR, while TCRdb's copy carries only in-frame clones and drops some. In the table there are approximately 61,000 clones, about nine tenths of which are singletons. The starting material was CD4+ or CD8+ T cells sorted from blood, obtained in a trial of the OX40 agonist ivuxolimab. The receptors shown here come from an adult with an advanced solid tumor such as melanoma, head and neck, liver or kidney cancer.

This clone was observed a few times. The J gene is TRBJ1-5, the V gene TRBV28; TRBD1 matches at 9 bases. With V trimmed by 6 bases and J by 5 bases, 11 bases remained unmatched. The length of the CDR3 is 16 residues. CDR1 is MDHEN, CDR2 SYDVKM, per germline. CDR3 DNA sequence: TGTGCCAGCAGGGACAGGGGAACGGGGTCGTATCAGCCCCAGCATTTT. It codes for CASRDRGTGSYQPQHF. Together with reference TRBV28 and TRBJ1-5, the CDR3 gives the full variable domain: DVKVTQSSRYLVKRTGEKVFLECVQDMDHENMFWYRQDPGLGLRLIYFSYDVKMKEKGDIPEGYSVSREKKERFSLILESASTNQTSMYLCASRDRGTGSYQPQHFGDGTRLSIL.

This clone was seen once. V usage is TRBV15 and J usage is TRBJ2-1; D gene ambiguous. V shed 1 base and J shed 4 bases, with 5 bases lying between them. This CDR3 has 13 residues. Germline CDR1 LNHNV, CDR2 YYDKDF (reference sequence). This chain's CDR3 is CATSRVLYNEQFF. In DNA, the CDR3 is TGTGCCACCAGCAGAGTGCTGTACAATGAGCAGTTCTTC.

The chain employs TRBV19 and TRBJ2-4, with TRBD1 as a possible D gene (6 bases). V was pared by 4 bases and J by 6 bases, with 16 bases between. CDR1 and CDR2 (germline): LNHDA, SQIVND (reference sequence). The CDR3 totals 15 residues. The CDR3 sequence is CASSSASGTRNIQYF. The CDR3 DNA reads TGTGCCAGTAGTAGCGCCTCCGGGACACGAAACATTCAGTACTTC.

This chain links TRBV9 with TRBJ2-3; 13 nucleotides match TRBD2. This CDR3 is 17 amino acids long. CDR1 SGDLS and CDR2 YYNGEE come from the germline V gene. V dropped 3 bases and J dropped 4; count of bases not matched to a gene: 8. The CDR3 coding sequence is TGTGCCAGCAGCGCTTGGACTAGCGGGAGCATTCCAGATACGCAGTATTTT. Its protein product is CASSAWTSGSIPDTQYF. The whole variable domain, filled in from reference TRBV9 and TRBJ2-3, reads DSGVTQTPKHLITATGQRVTLRCSPRSGDLSVYWYQQSLDQGLQFLIQYYNGEERAKGNILERFSAQQFPDLHSELNLSSLELGDSALYFCASSAWTSGSIPDTQYFGPGTRLTVL.

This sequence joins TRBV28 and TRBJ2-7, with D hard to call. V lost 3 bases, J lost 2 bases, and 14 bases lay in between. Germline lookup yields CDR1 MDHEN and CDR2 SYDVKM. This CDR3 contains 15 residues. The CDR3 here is CASSFTSSFAYEQYF. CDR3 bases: TGTGCCAGCAGTTTCACAAGCTCCTTCGCCTACGAGCAGTACTTC.

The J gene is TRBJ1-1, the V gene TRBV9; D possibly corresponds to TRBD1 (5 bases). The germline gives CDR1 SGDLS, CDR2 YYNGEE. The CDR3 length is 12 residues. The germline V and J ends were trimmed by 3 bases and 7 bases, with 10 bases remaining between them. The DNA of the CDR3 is TGTGCCAGCAGCGCGAGGGGTTTTGAAGCTTTCTTT. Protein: CASSARGFEAFF.

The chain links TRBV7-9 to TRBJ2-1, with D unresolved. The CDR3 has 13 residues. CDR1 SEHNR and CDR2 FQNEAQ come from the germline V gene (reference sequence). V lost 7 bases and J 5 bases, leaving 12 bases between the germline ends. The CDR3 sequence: CASTLSEHNEQFF. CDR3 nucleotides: TGTGCCAGCACCCTCAGCGAACACAATGAGCAGTTCTTC. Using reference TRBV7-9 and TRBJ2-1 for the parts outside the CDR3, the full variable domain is DTGVSQNPRHKITKRGQNVTFRCDPISEHNRLYWYRQTLGQGPEFLTYFQNEAQLEKSRLLSDRFSAERPKGSFSTLEIQRTEQGDSAMYLCASTLSEHNEQFFGPGTRLTVL.

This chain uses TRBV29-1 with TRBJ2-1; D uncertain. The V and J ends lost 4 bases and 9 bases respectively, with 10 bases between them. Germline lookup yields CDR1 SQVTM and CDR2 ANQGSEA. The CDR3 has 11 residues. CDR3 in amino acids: CSVVIGFEQFF. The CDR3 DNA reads TGCAGCGTTGTTATTGGTTTTGAGCAGTTCTTC.

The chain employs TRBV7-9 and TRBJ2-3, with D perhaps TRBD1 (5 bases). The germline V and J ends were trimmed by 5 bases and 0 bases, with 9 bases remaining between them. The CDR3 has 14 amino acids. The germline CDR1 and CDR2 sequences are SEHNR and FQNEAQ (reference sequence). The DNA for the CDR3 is TGTGCCAGCAGCGACAGAGATAGCACAGATACGCAGTATTTT. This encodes CASSDRDSTDTQYF.

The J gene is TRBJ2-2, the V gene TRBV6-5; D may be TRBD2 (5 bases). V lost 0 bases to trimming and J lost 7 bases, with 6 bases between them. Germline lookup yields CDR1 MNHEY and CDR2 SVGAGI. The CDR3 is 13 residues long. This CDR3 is CASSYSEDGELFF. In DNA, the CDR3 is TGTGCCAGCAGTTACTCGGAGGACGGGGAGCTGTTTTTT.

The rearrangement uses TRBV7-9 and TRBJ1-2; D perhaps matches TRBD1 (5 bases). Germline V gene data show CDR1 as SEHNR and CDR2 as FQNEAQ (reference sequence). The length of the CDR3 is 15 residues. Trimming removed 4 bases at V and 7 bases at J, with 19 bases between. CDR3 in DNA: TGTGCCAGCAGCTCCCTCTTTGGGGACCTCCGTGGCTACACCTTC. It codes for CASSSLFGDLRGYTF.

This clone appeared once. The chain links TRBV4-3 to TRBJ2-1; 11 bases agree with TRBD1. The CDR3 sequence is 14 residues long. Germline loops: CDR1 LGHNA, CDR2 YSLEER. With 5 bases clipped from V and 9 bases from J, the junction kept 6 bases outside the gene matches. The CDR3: CASSAGQGESEQFF. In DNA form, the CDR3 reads TGCGCCAGCAGCGCGGGACAGGGGGAATCTGAGCAGTTCTTC.

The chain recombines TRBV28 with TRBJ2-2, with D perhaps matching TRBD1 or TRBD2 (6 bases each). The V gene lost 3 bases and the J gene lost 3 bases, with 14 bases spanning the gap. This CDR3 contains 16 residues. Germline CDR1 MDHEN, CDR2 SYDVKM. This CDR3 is CASSFVGGGYTGELFF. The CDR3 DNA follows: TGTGCCAGCAGTTTCGTCGGGGGCGGATACACCGGGGAGCTGTTTTTT.

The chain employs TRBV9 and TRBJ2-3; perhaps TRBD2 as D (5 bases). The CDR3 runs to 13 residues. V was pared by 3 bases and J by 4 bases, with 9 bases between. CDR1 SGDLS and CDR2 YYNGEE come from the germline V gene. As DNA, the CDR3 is TGTGCCAGCAGCGCATGGGAGTCAGATACGCAGTATTTT. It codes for CASSAWESDTQYF.

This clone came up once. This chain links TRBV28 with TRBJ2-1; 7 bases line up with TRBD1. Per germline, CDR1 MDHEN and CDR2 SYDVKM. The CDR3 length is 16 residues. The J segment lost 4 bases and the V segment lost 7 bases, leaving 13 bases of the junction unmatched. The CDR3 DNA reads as TGTGCCAGCACCTCTCTGGGACAGTCAAAATACAATGAGCAGTTCTTC. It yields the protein CASTSLGQSKYNEQFF.

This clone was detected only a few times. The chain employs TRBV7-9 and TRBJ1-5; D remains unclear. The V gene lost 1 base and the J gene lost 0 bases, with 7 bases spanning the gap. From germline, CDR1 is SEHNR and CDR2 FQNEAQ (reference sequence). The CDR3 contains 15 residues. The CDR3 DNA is TGTGCCAGCAGCTTAGGGACTAATAGCAATCAGCCCCAGCATTTT. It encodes CASSLGTNSNQPQHF.

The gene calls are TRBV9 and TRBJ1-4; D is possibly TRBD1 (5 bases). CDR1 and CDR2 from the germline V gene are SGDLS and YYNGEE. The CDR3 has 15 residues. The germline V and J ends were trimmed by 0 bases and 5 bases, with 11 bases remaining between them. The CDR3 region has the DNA TGTGCCAGCAGCGTAGCTGGGACGGTGAATGAAAAACTGTTTTTT. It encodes CASSVAGTVNEKLFF.

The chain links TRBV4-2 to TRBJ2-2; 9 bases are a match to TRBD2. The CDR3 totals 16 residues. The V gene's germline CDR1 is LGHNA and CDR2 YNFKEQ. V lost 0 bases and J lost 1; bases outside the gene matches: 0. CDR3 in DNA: TGTGCCAGCAGCCAAGAGACTAGCGGGAACACCGGGGAGCTGTTTTTT. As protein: CASSQETSGNTGELFF.

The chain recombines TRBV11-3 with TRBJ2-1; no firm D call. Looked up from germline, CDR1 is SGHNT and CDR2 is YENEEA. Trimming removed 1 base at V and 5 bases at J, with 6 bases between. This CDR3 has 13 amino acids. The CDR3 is CASSLAGHNEQFF. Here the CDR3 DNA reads TGTGCCAGCAGCTTAGCCGGGCACAATGAGCAGTTCTTC.

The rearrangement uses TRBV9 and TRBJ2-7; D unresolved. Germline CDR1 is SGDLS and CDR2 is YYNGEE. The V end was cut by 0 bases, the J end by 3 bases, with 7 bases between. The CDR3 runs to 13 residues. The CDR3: CASSVGKHYEQYF. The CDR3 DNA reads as TGTGCCAGCAGCGTAGGGAAACACTACGAGCAGTACTTC.

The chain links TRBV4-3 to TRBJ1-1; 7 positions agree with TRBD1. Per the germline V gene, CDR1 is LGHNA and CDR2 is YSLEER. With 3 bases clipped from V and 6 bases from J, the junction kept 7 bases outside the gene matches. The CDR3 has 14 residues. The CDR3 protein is CASSQGDSGPEAFF. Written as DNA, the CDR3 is TGCGCCAGCAGCCAGGGGGACAGTGGGCCTGAAGCTTTCTTT.

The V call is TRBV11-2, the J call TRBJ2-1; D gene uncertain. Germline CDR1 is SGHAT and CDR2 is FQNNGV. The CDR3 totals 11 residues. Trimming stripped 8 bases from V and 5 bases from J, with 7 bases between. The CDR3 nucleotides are TGTGCCAGCTCCCCAGACAATGAGCAGTTCTTC. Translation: CASSPDNEQFF.

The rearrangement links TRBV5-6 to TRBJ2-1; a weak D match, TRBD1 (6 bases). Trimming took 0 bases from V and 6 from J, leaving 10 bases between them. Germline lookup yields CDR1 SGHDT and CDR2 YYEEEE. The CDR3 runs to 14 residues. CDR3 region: CASSLVQGSNEQFF. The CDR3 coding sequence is TGTGCCAGCAGCTTGGTACAGGGAAGCAATGAGCAGTTCTTC.

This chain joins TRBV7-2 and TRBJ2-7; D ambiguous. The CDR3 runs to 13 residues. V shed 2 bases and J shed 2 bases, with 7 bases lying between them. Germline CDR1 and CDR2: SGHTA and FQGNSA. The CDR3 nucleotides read TGTGCCAGCAGCTTACGCAGGACCTACGAGCAGTACTTC. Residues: CASSLRRTYEQYF.